This T cell receptor beta chain was sequenced during a study of blood T cell repertoires in COVID-19. Overall study context: PBMCs, B-cell-depleted T cells, or T cells were the source of the cDNA or gDNA that made up the material.

The germline V gene has CDR1 KGHDR and CDR2 SFDVKD. This CDR3 spans 18 amino acids. With 4 bases clipped from V and 6 bases from J, the junction kept 11 bases outside the gene matches. Repertoires were generated with immunoSEQ multiplex PCR, while TCRdb's copy carries only in-frame clones and drops some. This sample has some 300,000 clones, with more than 75% found just once. For recovered donors of Cohort 3, there were two negative PCRs, clearance, or symptom resolution. This sequence originates from a young man who had recovered from COVID-19. The chain joins TRBV24-1 to TRBJ2-3; 14 nucleotides match TRBD2. Specimen: PBMCs or T cells enriched from blood (not recorded which). This chain's CDR3 is CATSDIAGTSGRGDTQYF. The CDR3 DNA follows: TGTGCCACCAGTGACATCGCCGGGACTAGCGGGAGAGGTGATACGCAGTATTTT.